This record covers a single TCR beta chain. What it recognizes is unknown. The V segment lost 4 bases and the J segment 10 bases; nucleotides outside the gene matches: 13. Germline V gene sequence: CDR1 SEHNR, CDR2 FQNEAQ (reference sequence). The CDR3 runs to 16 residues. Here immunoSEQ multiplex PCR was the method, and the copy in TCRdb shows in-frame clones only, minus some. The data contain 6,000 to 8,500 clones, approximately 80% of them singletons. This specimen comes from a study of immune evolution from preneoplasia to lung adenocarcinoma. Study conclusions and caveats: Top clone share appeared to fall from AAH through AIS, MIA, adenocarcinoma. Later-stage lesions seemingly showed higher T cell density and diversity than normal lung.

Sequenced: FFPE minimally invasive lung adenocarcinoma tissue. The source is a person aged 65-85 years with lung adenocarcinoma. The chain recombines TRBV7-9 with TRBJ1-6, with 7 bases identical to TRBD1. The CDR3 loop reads CASSWGLTGTGSPLHF. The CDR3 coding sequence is TGTGCCAGCAGCTGGGGTCTGACAGGGACTGGATCACCCCTCCACTTT.